This passage covers 20 T cell receptor beta chains from one sample sequenced in a study of T cell responses to AZD1222 COVID-19 vaccine. Method: immunoSEQ multiplex PCR; TCRdb's copy keeps in-frame clones and lacks some. This sample has some 130,000 clones, with 70% to 90% found just once. The sample was peripheral blood, taken on day 0 of AZD1222 vaccination. The receptor source for this set is an adult in good health.

V and J are TRBV7-9 and TRBJ2-3; 9 bases are shared with TRBD2. V trimming: 6 bases; J trimming: 3 bases; junction bases outside the gene matches: 7. From germline, CDR1 is SEHNR and CDR2 FQNEAQ (reference sequence). The CDR3 contains 15 residues. In DNA form, the CDR3 reads TGTGCCAGCAGTCCAAGCGGGGGGCCTACAGATACGCAGTATTTT. This sequence encodes CASSPSGGPTDTQYF.

This chain's CDR3 is CASSHEGIDYGYTF. The CDR3 region has the DNA TGTGCCAGCAGCCACGAAGGGATCGACTATGGCTACACCTTC. The chain joins TRBV4-2 to TRBJ1-2, with D unresolved. Germline CDR1 reads LGHNA; CDR2 reads YNFKEQ. The germline V and J ends were trimmed by 3 bases and 3 bases, with 11 bases remaining between them. The CDR3 consists of 14 residues.

This clone was found once. V gene TRBV5-1 combines with J gene TRBJ1-2; a weak D match, TRBD1 (5 bases). Germline CDR1 and CDR2: SGHRS and YFSETQ. V dropped 5 bases and J dropped 3 bases, with 14 bases sitting between them. This CDR3 is 14 amino acids long. CDR3 loop: CASSQTRGDYGYTF. DNA of the CDR3: TGCGCCAGCAGTCAGACTAGGGGTGACTATGGCTACACCTTC.

This sequence joins TRBV15 and TRBJ1-3; weak D call: TRBD1 (6 bases). The V end lost 1 base, the J end lost 0 bases, and 16 bases lay between the germline ends. The length of the CDR3 is 18 residues. The V gene's germline CDR1 is LNHNV and CDR2 YYDKDF (reference sequence). The CDR3 is CATSRAGGRLSSGNTIYF. In DNA form, the CDR3 reads TGTGCCACCAGCAGAGCTGGGGGCAGGCTAAGCTCTGGAAACACCATATATTTT.

There are a few counts of this clone. Other DNA variants within this sample encode the same CDR3. The chain joins TRBV28 to TRBJ1-5, with TRBD1 matching 8 bases. CDR3 length: 16 residues. The germline gives CDR1 MDHEN, CDR2 SYDVKM. The V segment lost 3 bases and the J segment 2 bases; nucleotides outside the gene matches: 6. The CDR3 coding sequence is TGTGCCAGCAGTTTCAGGGGGCGCGGGGGCAATCAGCCCCAGCATTTT. Its protein is CASSFRGRGGNQPQHF.

The chain joins TRBV12-3 or TRBV12-4 to TRBJ1-2; unclear D gene. There are 13 residues in the CDR3. V lost 7 bases, J lost 5 bases, and 14 bases lay in between. CDR3 sequence (DNA): TGTGCCAGCATCTCGCGTGGGTTGTATGGCTACACCTTC. Amino acids: CASISRGLYGYTF.

The chain uses TRBV3-1 (or the pseudogene TRBV3-2) and TRBJ2-2, with TRBD2 identical over 7 bases. CDR3 length equals 16 residues. Germline trimming cut 5 bases from V and 4 bases from J; bases unmatched to any gene: 10. The germline gives CDR1 LGHDT, CDR2 YNNKEL (reference sequence). CDR3 DNA sequence: TGTGCCAGCAGCTCCCAGCGGGGATTCCCCACCGGGGAGCTGTTTTTT. Protein sequence: CASSSQRGFPTGELFF.

The chain is built from TRBV27 and TRBJ1-2; D gene uncertain. This CDR3 comprises 13 residues. V was trimmed by 3 bases and J by 2 bases, leaving 7 bases between them. The germline V gene has CDR1 MNHEY and CDR2 SMNVEV (reference sequence). The CDR3 loop is CASSLRENYGYTF. CDR3 DNA sequence: TGTGCCAGCAGTTTGAGGGAAAACTATGGCTACACCTTC.

The CDR3 protein is CASSSGLGNTGELFF. As DNA, the CDR3 is TGTGCCAGCAGCTCGGGACTAGGGAACACCGGGGAGCTGTTTTTT. The chain couples TRBV7-2 to TRBJ2-2; 8 bases are shared with TRBD2. CDR3 length: 15 amino acids. Trimming took 4 bases from V and 1 from J; bases not matched to a gene: 2. The germline CDR1 and CDR2 sequences are SGHTA and FQGNSA.

In its sample, this clone was seen a few times. The chain uses TRBV29-1 and TRBJ1-2; no clear D. Trimming took 4 bases from V and 4 from J, leaving 13 bases between them. Germline V gene data show CDR1 as SQVTM and CDR2 as ANQGSEA. The CDR3 runs to 13 residues. The CDR3 loop is CSVVGKDFYGYTF. CDR3 nucleotides: TGCAGCGTTGTCGGTAAAGATTTCTATGGCTACACCTTC.

This clone appeared a few times. The gene calls are TRBV27 and TRBJ1-6, with D possibly TRBD1 on 5 matching bases. The germline V gene encodes CDR1 MNHEY and CDR2 SMNVEV (reference sequence). V dropped 3 bases and J dropped 0 bases, with 15 bases sitting between them. CDR3 size: 18 residues. CDR3 region: CASSFRVAASSYNSPLHF. CDR3 sequence (DNA): TGTGCCAGCAGTTTCAGGGTGGCGGCCAGCTCCTATAATTCACCCCTCCACTTT.

There are a few counts of this clone. V gene TRBV11-3 combines with J gene TRBJ2-3; 7 bases map to TRBD1. Per the germline V gene, CDR1 is SGHNT and CDR2 is YENEEA. The CDR3 length is 15 residues. V was pared by 3 bases and J by 3 bases, with 6 bases of the junction left unmatched. The CDR3 bases are TGTGCCAGCAGCTTGCGACAGGGCGGGACAGATACGCAGTATTTT. Encoded protein: CASSLRQGGTDTQYF.

This chain links TRBV29-1 with TRBJ1-2; D is unclear. The length of the CDR3 is 12 residues. CDR1 SQVTM and CDR2 ANQGSEA come from the germline V gene. V lost 4 bases and J 5 bases, leaving 11 bases between the germline ends. In DNA, the CDR3 is TGCAGCGTTGTTGGAGGGTCGTATGGCTACACCTTC. Its translation is CSVVGGSYGYTF.

The chain has TRBV21-1 and TRBJ1-2; TRBD1, as called in the table, went unchecked against the DNA. TRBV21-1 is classified as a pseudogene. This CDR3 contains 16 residues. CDR3 in amino acids: CASSKERSGSIYGYTF. The CDR3 DNA sequence: TGTGCCAGCAGCAAAGAGAGGTCAGGGTCCATCTATGGCTACACCTTC.

V usage is TRBV24-1 and J usage is TRBJ2-1; 16 bases are shared with TRBD2. The V gene end was trimmed by 4 bases and the J gene end by 10 bases; junction bases not matched to a gene: 9. Germline CDR1 reads KGHDR; CDR2 reads SFDVKD. The CDR3 is 17 amino acids. CDR3 coding DNA: TGTGCCACCAGTGACAGGGGACTAGCGGGGGGGCCTGAAGAGCAGTTCTTC. Translating it yields CATSDRGLAGGPEEQFF.

CDR3 in amino acids: CAWSSWGYTF. The DNA for the CDR3 is TGTGCCTGGAGCTCCTGGGGCTACACCTTC. The V call is TRBV30, the J call TRBJ1-2, with D hard to call. V was pared by 3 bases and J by 8 bases, with 7 bases between. Germline CDR1 is GTSNPN and CDR2 is SVGIG (reference sequence). This CDR3 spans 10 amino acids.

This chain joins TRBV3-1 (or the pseudogene TRBV3-2) and TRBJ1-6, with no clear D. V was cut by 6 bases and J by 1 base, with 10 bases left in between. The V gene's germline CDR1 is LGHDT and CDR2 YNNKEL (reference sequence). The CDR3 runs to 15 residues. Written as DNA, the CDR3 is TGTGCCAGCAGTCCCAGAACTTCCTATAATTCACCCCTCCACTTT. The encoded protein is CASSPRTSYNSPLHF.

The chain combines TRBV3-1 (or the pseudogene TRBV3-2) with TRBJ1-6; possible D gene TRBD1, 5 bases. The CDR3 totals 15 residues. CDR1 is LGHDT and CDR2 is YNNKEL in the germline V gene (reference sequence). Trimming left V 1 base short and J 6 bases short, with 10 bases between. CDR3 sequence (DNA): TGTGCCAGCAGCCAAGTTCGGGGCAGTAATTCACCCCTCCACTTT. Translating gives CASSQVRGSNSPLHF.

The gene calls are TRBV10-3 and TRBJ1-4; D is unclear. V lost 3 bases, J lost 6 bases, and 8 bases lay in between. Germline-derived CDR1 and CDR2 are ENHRY and SYGVKD. This CDR3 spans 13 amino acids. The CDR3 is CAISEHGDEKLFF. CDR3 DNA sequence: TGTGCCATCAGTGAACATGGGGATGAAAAACTGTTTTTT.

The chain employs TRBV18 and TRBJ2-1; D perhaps matches TRBD1 (5 bases). The V end lost 2 bases, the J end lost 8 bases, and 10 bases lay between the germline ends. CDR3 size: 13 residues. Germline CDR1 and CDR2: KGHSH and LQKENI. The CDR3 DNA follows: TGTGCCAGCTCACCAAGCCAGGGCGATGAGCAGTTCTTC. It yields the protein CASSPSQGDEQFF. Together with reference TRBV18 and TRBJ2-1, the CDR3 gives the full variable domain: NAGVMQNPRHLVRRRGQEARLRCSPMKGHSHVYWYRQLPEEGLKFMVYLQKENIIDESGMPKERFSAEFPKEGPSILRIQQVVRGDSAAYFCASSPSQGDEQFFGPGTRLTVL.